The 31 T cell receptor beta chains given below trace back to one sample, sequenced in a study of cytomegalovirus exposure and HLA in healthy donors (dated by TCRdb to 2016 to 2017). Libraries were prepared through the immunoSEQ multiplex PCR assay. A mixture of 60 forward primers for TCR Vbeta segments and 13 reverse primers for TCR Jbeta segments was used in the multiplex PCR. Drawn from immuneACCESS, this table holds only the in-frame rearrangements with V and J called that TCRdb kept. Clones are partly lost; checked studies trace under half to an unresolved V gene and leave the rest unexplained. The sample table lists over 150,000 clones, approximately 73% of them with a count of one. The ten largest clonotypes hold 1.3% to 1.5% of the sample. Material: PBMCs. The receptors stem from a man aged 45 to 65 in good health and CMV-seronegative.

This clone has more than one count but fewer than ten. The CDR3 nucleotides are TGTGCCAGCAGTCCAGGGGCCAGCACCGGGGAGCTGTTTTTT. Translated: CASSPGASTGELFF. V and J are TRBV25-1 and TRBJ2-2, with D tentatively TRBD1 (6 bases). The CDR3 has 14 residues. Germline CDR1 and CDR2: MGHDK and SYGVNS. V lost 5 bases and J 4 bases, leaving 11 bases between the germline ends.

The chain is built from TRBV6-4 and TRBJ1-5; a weak D match, TRBD1 (5 bases). Trimming took off 5 bases at V and 0 bases at J, with 14 bases between the two ends. The length of the CDR3 is 16 residues. CDR1 is MRHNA and CDR2 is SNTAGT in the germline V gene. The CDR3 reads CASSTRQLYSNQPQHF. CDR3 DNA: TGTGCCAGCAGTACTCGACAGCTCTATAGCAATCAGCCCCAGCATTTT.

The J gene is TRBJ1-1, the V gene TRBV20-1, with D uncertain. The CDR3 is 11 residues long. The germline V and J ends were trimmed by 2 bases and 6 bases, with 7 bases remaining between them. The V gene's germline CDR1 is DFQATT and CDR2 SNEGSKA (reference sequence). CDR3 DNA: TGCAGTGCTAGACCGACTCCTGAAGCTTTCTTT. Amino acids: CSARPTPEAFF.

This clone was detected only once. The rearrangement joins TRBV27 to TRBJ1-5, with a tentative D call TRBD1 (5 bases). Trimming removed 2 bases from V and 5 bases from J, with 10 bases in between. CDR1 and CDR2 (germline): MNHEY, SMNVEV (reference sequence). The CDR3 has 14 amino acids. The DNA for the CDR3 is TGTGCCAGCAGTTTACAGGGTGCCGATCAGCCCCAGCATTTT. This translates into CASSLQGADQPQHF.

V and J are TRBV7-2 and TRBJ1-3; 7 bases match TRBD1. The CDR3 is 16 amino acids. V gave up 0 bases and J gave up 4 bases; unmatched junction bases: 6. Germline V lookup: CDR1 SGHTA, CDR2 FQGNSA. CDR3 sequence: CASSLASGGRGNTIYF. The DNA for the CDR3 is TGTGCCAGCAGCTTAGCCTCAGGGGGTCGCGGAAACACCATATATTTT.

The chain is built from TRBV23-1 and TRBJ1-2, with 11 nucleotides matching TRBD1. TRBV23-1 belongs to the ORF category, with a function that is uncertain. V lost 0 bases, J lost 8 bases, and 8 bases stayed unmatched. CDR3 length equals 16 residues. CDR3 amino acids: CASSQSRTGGAIGYTF. The CDR3 DNA is TGCGCCAGCAGTCAATCGCGGACAGGGGGCGCGATAGGCTACACCTTC.

The rearrangement links TRBV7-3 to TRBJ2-3; D may be TRBD1 (6 bases). This CDR3 is built from 14 residues. V was clipped by 3 bases and J by 4 bases, with 11 bases between them. In germline, CDR1 is SGHTA, CDR2 FQGTGA. CDR3 sequence (DNA): TGTGCCAGCAGCTTCGGGCAGGGGCCAGATACGCAGTATTTT. Translating gives CASSFGQGPDTQYF.

As regards this clone: No DNA is shown, since the ends of the CDR3 on it are uncertain; the CDR3 is the one TCRdb lists. The chain couples TRBV5-8 to TRBJ1-6. Both ends counted, the CDR3 spans 15 residues. The germline CDR1 and CDR2 sequences are SGHTS and YDEGEE. The CDR3 here is CASSFLWGDGSPLHF.

The chain links TRBV19 to TRBJ1-2; D ambiguous. The CDR3 loop spans 13 amino acids. Germline V CDR1 and CDR2: LNHDA, SQIVND (reference sequence). V was cut by 3 bases and J by 2 bases, with 7 bases left in between. CDR3 nucleotides: TGTGCCAGTAGTATCGACAAAAACTATGGCTACACCTTC. Protein: CASSIDKNYGYTF.

The genes are TRBV18 and TRBJ1-1; tentatively, D is TRBD1 (6 bases). The CDR3 spans 14 residues. V was cut by 3 bases and J by 2 bases, with 10 bases left in between. Germline V lookup: CDR1 KGHSH, CDR2 LQKENI. The CDR3 DNA sequence: TGTGCCAGCTCACCCTTGGGGGCCAACACTGAAGCTTTCTTT. This encodes CASSPLGANTEAFF.

The table lists this clone with a few counts. The same CDR3 arises from other DNA sequences in this sample as well. The rearrangement uses TRBV5-1 and TRBJ1-1, with TRBD1 as a possible D gene (6 bases). V lost 4 bases, J lost 1 base, and 11 bases lay in between. The CDR3 has 14 amino acids. In germline, CDR1 is SGHRS, CDR2 YFSETQ. CDR3 in DNA: TGCGCCAGCAGCCTACAGGGCCCGAACACTGAAGCTTTCTTT. Its protein is CASSLQGPNTEAFF.

CDR3 DNA: TGTGCCAGCAGCTTCAGGGTAGCCTACACCTTC. Its translation: CASSFRVAYTF. The chain uses TRBV5-6 and TRBJ1-2; D may be TRBD1 (5 bases). The V gene's germline CDR1 is SGHDT and CDR2 YYEEEE. The CDR3 length is 11 residues. The germline V and J ends were trimmed by 2 bases and 10 bases, with 9 bases remaining between them.

This clone was picked up a small number of times. The rearrangement links TRBV5-6 to TRBJ1-1; D ambiguous. Germline loops: CDR1 SGHDT, CDR2 YYEEEE. Between the trimmed V and J ends, which lost 4 bases and 7 bases, there was a span of 14 bases. The CDR3 spans 13 residues. This CDR3 reads CASSPGLLREAFF. The CDR3 bases are TGTGCCAGCAGCCCCGGACTTTTACGTGAAGCTTTCTTT. The full variable domain, in which reference TRBV5-6 and TRBJ1-1 provide the parts outside the CDR3, is DAGVTQSPTHLIKTRGQQVTLRCSPKSGHDTVSWYQQALGQGPQFIFQYYEEEERQRGNFPDRFSGHQFPNYSSELNVNALLLGDSALYLCASSPGLLREAFFGQGTRLTVV.

The chain employs TRBV28 and TRBJ2-2; 10 bases are a match to TRBD2. The CDR3 sequence is 14 residues long. CDR1 is MDHEN, CDR2 SYDVKM, per germline. V shed 6 bases, J shed 5 bases, and the junction held 3 bases outside the gene matches. CDR3: CASSERGGTGELFF. The DNA for the CDR3 is TGTGCCAGCAGCGAGCGGGGGGGTACCGGGGAGCTGTTTTTT.

V and J are TRBV7-6 and TRBJ1-2; possible D gene TRBD1, 5 bases. Germline V gene lookup returns CDR1 SGHVS and CDR2 FNYEAQ. V dropped 1 base and J dropped 0 bases, with 18 bases sitting between them. The CDR3 loop spans 18 amino acids. The CDR3 nucleotides are TGTGCCAGCAGCTTAGGCGAGCTCCGGAGGGGCCCTAACTATGGCTACACCTTC. It codes for CASSLGELRRGPNYGYTF.

The chain has TRBV5-6 and TRBJ1-1, with TRBD1 matching 11 bases. In germline, CDR1 is SGHDT, CDR2 YYEEEE. J lost 10 bases, V lost 3 bases, and 2 bases had no gene match. This CDR3 has 12 amino acids. The CDR3 is CASSSDRGRAFF. CDR3 DNA: TGTGCCAGCAGCTCGGACAGGGGGCGAGCTTTCTTT.

The rearrangement links TRBV4-2 to TRBJ1-2, with D perhaps TRBD1 (6 bases). V was trimmed by 0 bases and J by 7 bases, leaving 9 bases between them. Germline CDR1 reads LGHNA; CDR2 reads YNFKEQ. This CDR3 is built from 13 residues. The CDR3 DNA reads as TGTGCCAGCAGCCAAGATCAGGGGCGTGGCTACACCTTC. This translates into CASSQDQGRGYTF.

This clone appeared once. This sequence joins TRBV5-1 and TRBJ1-6; D is ambiguous. Per germline, CDR1 SGHRS and CDR2 YFSETQ. The V end was cut by 0 bases, the J end by 7 bases, with 5 bases between. The CDR3 contains 13 residues. The CDR3, as DNA: TGCGCCAGCAGCTTGGCTCCCAATTCACCCCTCCACTTT. This gives the protein CASSLAPNSPLHF.

The chain combines TRBV5-1 with TRBJ2-4; 11 bases fit TRBD1. Trimming cost V 4 bases and J 9 bases; bases outside gene matches: 6. The CDR3 runs 14 residues. Germline V gene sequence: CDR1 SGHRS, CDR2 YFSETQ. The CDR3 coding sequence is TGCGCCAGCAGCGCCGGGACAGGGGGAGCCATTCAGTACTTC. As protein: CASSAGTGGAIQYF. The full variable domain, with the rest looked up from reference TRBV5-1 and TRBJ2-4, is KAGVTQTPRYLIKTRGQQVTLSCSPISGHRSVSWYQQTPGQGLQFLFEYFSETQRNKGNFPGRFSGRQFSNSRSEMNVSTLELGDSALYLCASSAGTGGAIQYFGAGTRLSVL.

The V gene is TRBV7-8, the J gene TRBJ1-5; 7 nucleotides agree with TRBD1. The CDR3 totals 17 residues. Germline CDR1 is SGHVS and CDR2 is FQNEAQ. Trimming cost V 3 bases and J 6 bases; bases outside gene matches: 14. DNA for the CDR3: TGTGCCAGCAGCTTTTCAAAGAACAGGGGCCGGCCTCAGCCCCAGCATTTT. It encodes CASSFSKNRGRPQPQHF.

The chain recombines TRBV5-6 with TRBJ1-1, with 9 bases matching TRBD1. With V trimmed by 3 bases and J by 5 bases, 8 bases remained unmatched. The germline V gene has CDR1 SGHDT and CDR2 YYEEEE. This CDR3 contains 15 residues. The CDR3 sequence is CASSSVGDRVTEAFF. The CDR3 coding sequence is TGTGCCAGCAGCTCCGTAGGGGACAGGGTTACTGAAGCTTTCTTT. The whole variable domain, filled in from reference TRBV5-6 and TRBJ1-1, reads DAGVTQSPTHLIKTRGQQVTLRCSPKSGHDTVSWYQQALGQGPQFIFQYYEEEERQRGNFPDRFSGHQFPNYSSELNVNALLLGDSALYLCASSSVGDRVTEAFFGQGTRLTVV.

The V gene is TRBV28, the J gene TRBJ2-2, with 7 positions matching TRBD2. J was trimmed by 1 base and V by 8 bases; bases with no gene match: 1. The germline V gene encodes CDR1 MDHEN and CDR2 SYDVKM. The CDR3 extends over 13 amino acids. CDR3 sequence reads: CASLAVNTGELFF. The CDR3, as DNA: TGTGCCAGCCTAGCGGTGAACACCGGGGAGCTGTTTTTT.

The rearrangement uses TRBV9 and TRBJ1-2; D is unresolved. The V end lost 4 bases, the J end lost 3 bases, and 10 bases lay between the germline ends. CDR1 and CDR2 (germline): SGDLS, YYNGEE. The CDR3 runs to 13 residues. The CDR3 DNA is TGTGCCAGCAGCCCCCACGAGGACTATGGCTACACCTTC. Translating it yields CASSPHEDYGYTF.

This clone was recorded a few times. The chain is built from TRBV6-6 and TRBJ2-5; TRBD2 is a possible D gene (6 bases). V lost 5 bases to trimming and J lost 5 bases, with 12 bases between them. The CDR3 has 13 residues. Germline CDR1 reads MNHNY; CDR2 reads SVGAGI (reference sequence). This chain's CDR3 is CASSGTQSETQYF. CDR3 in DNA: TGTGCCAGCAGTGGGACTCAGTCGGAGACCCAGTACTTC.

The chain uses TRBV21-1 and TRBJ1-5; the D segment call TRBD1 is taken from the table without a DNA check. TRBV21-1 is a known pseudogene. The CDR3 totals 14 residues. CDR3 amino acids: CASSKGRGSQPQHF. The CDR3 DNA sequence: TGTGCCAGCAGCAAAGGCAGGGGTAGTCAGCCCCAGCATTTT.

The chain has TRBV19 and TRBJ1-4; 8 bases agree with TRBD1. The trim removed 4 bases at V and 2 bases at J, leaving 6 bases unmatched. Germline V gene data show CDR1 as LNHDA and CDR2 as SQIVND (reference sequence). The CDR3 contains 16 residues. CDR3 amino acids: CASSTVTGGTNEKLFF. Written as DNA, the CDR3 is TGTGCCAGTAGTACCGTCACAGGGGGTACTAATGAAAAACTGTTTTTT.

The chain joins TRBV7-8 to TRBJ2-1, with a tentative D call TRBD2 (5 bases). Germline loops: CDR1 SGHVS, CDR2 FQNEAQ. The V gene lost 5 bases and the J gene lost 4 bases, with 15 bases spanning the gap. The CDR3 spans 15 residues. Here the CDR3 DNA reads TGTGCCAGCAGCCCTCGAGAGGGCGTATACAATGAGCAGTTCTTC. Residues: CASSPREGVYNEQFF.

This chain connects TRBV25-1 to TRBJ2-7; 9 bases are shared with TRBD1. Trimming took 6 bases from V and 3 from J; bases not matched to a gene: 6. The CDR3 extends over 14 amino acids. Germline CDR1 MGHDK, CDR2 SYGVNS. The CDR3 DNA follows: TGTGCCAGCAGGCCTGGGACAGGGTTCTACGAGCAGTACTTC. It encodes CASRPGTGFYEQYF.

The CDR3 spells CASSQDTQGAGELFF. In nucleotides, the CDR3 is TGTGCCAGCAGCCAAGATACCCAGGGGGCCGGGGAGCTGTTTTTT. This chain joins TRBV4-2 and TRBJ2-2; 7 bases are shared with TRBD1. This CDR3 has 15 residues. Per the germline V gene, CDR1 is LGHNA and CDR2 is YNFKEQ. V shed 0 bases, J shed 6 bases, and the junction held 4 bases outside the gene matches.

The chain uses TRBV2 and TRBJ1-4; 10 nucleotides align to TRBD1. Germline CDR1 and CDR2: SNHLY and FYNNEI. After removal of 8 bases from V and 5 bases from J, the junction contained 8 bases not matched to a gene. This CDR3 is built from 15 residues. CDR3 coding DNA: TGTGCCAGCGGGGCCGACAGGGGGCTCAATGAAAAACTGTTTTTT. Translating it yields CASGADRGLNEKLFF.

The gene calls are TRBV6-1 and TRBJ1-1, with 9 bases matching TRBD1. Germline V lookup: CDR1 MNHNS, CDR2 SASEGT. The CDR3 extends over 18 amino acids. J was trimmed by 5 bases and V by 2 bases; bases with no gene match: 15. The CDR3 bases are TGTGCCAGCAGTGAAAGCCTGGGACAGGGAAAATGGGGGACTGAAGCTTTCTTT. Translated: CASSESLGQGKWGTEAFF.